Below, 22 T cell receptor beta chains from the same sample are listed, as sequenced in a study of cytomegalovirus exposure and HLA in healthy donors. It was with 60 Vbeta and 13 Jbeta primers that the PCR ran. Profiled with immunoSEQ multiplex PCR; TCRdb holds only in-frame clones, not every one. The table records over 90,000 clones, about 81% of them present only once. What was sequenced was PBMCs. These receptor sequences come from a man aged 35-49 years in good health and CMV-seropositive.

The V call is TRBV5-1, the J call TRBJ1-1; 8 nucleotides align to TRBD1. Trimming took 5 bases from V and 0 from J; bases not matched to a gene: 6. The germline V gene has CDR1 SGHRS and CDR2 YFSETQ. CDR3 length: 15 residues. The CDR3 here is CASRATGGLNTEAFF. Written as DNA, the CDR3 is TGCGCCAGCAGGGCTACAGGGGGGTTGAACACTGAAGCTTTCTTT.

The gene calls are TRBV6-5 and TRBJ1-2, with D hard to call. CDR1 MNHEY and CDR2 SVGAGI come from the germline V gene. V lost 0 bases to trimming and J lost 2 bases, with 7 bases between them. The CDR3 is 14 amino acids. The CDR3 DNA reads TGTGCCAGCAGTTACTCGCGAGGGAACTATGGCTACACCTTC. Amino acids: CASSYSRGNYGYTF.

The gene calls are TRBV4-1 and TRBJ2-1; D is perhaps TRBD1 (5 bases). The germline V gene encodes CDR1 MGHRA and CDR2 YSYEKL. The germline V and J ends were trimmed by 3 bases and 8 bases, with 11 bases remaining between them. The CDR3 is 13 residues long. CDR3 region: CASSQQGTDEQFF. CDR3 DNA: TGCGCCAGCAGCCAGCAGGGCACCGATGAGCAGTTCTTC.

The rearrangement uses TRBV6-6 and TRBJ2-1, with TRBD2 identical over 10 bases. J gave up 6 bases and V 5 bases, and 4 bases lay outside the gene matches. Germline CDR1 and CDR2: MNHNY and SVGAGI (reference sequence). The CDR3 is 14 residues long. The chain's CDR3 is CASSRGLAINEQFF. The CDR3 DNA reads as TGTGCCAGCAGTAGGGGACTAGCGATCAATGAGCAGTTCTTC.

This sequence joins TRBV10-2 and TRBJ2-4; the match to TRBD2 covers 10 bases. In germline, CDR1 is WSHSY, CDR2 SAAADI. The CDR3 loop spans 18 amino acids. After removal of 3 bases from V and 1 base from J, the junction contained 9 bases not matched to a gene. As DNA, the CDR3 is TGCGCCAGCAGTGATAGGCTAGCGGGGGTCTTCGCCAAAAACATTCAGTACTTC. Its protein is CASSDRLAGVFAKNIQYF.

V and J are TRBV5-4 and TRBJ1-2; D is possibly TRBD1 (6 bases). Germline V CDR1 and CDR2: SGHNT, YYREEE (reference sequence). V dropped 4 bases and J dropped 1 base, with 14 bases sitting between them. This CDR3 is built from 15 residues. The DNA for the CDR3 is TGTGCCAGCAGCCGAACAGGGCCCAATAACTATGGCTACACCTTC. Translating gives CASSRTGPNNYGYTF.

DNA of the CDR3: TGTGCCATCCGAGGGTCCGCGGGGGAGGGCTACACCTTC. It yields the protein CAIRGSAGEGYTF. The chain combines TRBV10-3 with TRBJ1-2, with a possible D match to TRBD1 (5 bases). The germline V and J ends were trimmed by 8 bases and 8 bases, with 18 bases remaining between them. CDR3 length: 13 residues. CDR1 is ENHRY, CDR2 SYGVKD, per germline.

This clone has only a few counts. The V gene is TRBV19, the J gene TRBJ2-6, with unresolved D. This CDR3 has 14 amino acids. Germline V gene sequence: CDR1 LNHDA, CDR2 SQIVND (reference sequence). V was pared by 3 bases and J by 6 bases, with 9 bases between. The CDR3 sequence is CASSMLGEANVLTF. The CDR3 nucleotides read TGTGCCAGTAGTATGCTAGGTGAGGCCAACGTCCTGACTTTC. Supplemented by reference TRBV19 and TRBJ2-6, the full variable domain reads DGGITQSPKYLFRKEGQNVTLSCEQNLNHDAMYWYRQDPGQGLRLIYYSQIVNDFQKGDIAEGYSVSREKKESFPLTVTSAQKNPTAFYLCASSMLGEANVLTFGAGSRLTVL.

This clone has a single count. The genes are TRBV10-3 and TRBJ2-3; tentatively, D is TRBD2 (7 bases). Trimming took off 4 bases at V and 3 bases at J, with 14 bases between the two ends. Germline V gene data show CDR1 as ENHRY and CDR2 as SYGVKD. CDR3 size: 15 residues. The CDR3 protein is CAISGLGRGTDTQYF. CDR3 coding DNA: TGTGCCATCAGTGGTCTAGGGAGGGGGACAGATACGCAGTATTTT.

V gene TRBV4-1 combines with J gene TRBJ1-3; 9 bases are a match to TRBD1. Unmatched junction bases numbered 6, after V lost 0 bases and J lost 0 bases. The CDR3 runs 18 residues. CDR1 MGHRA and CDR2 YSYEKL come from the germline V gene. CDR3 DNA: TGCGCCAGCAGCCAAGATGGACAGGGGTTGAGCTCTGGAAACACCATATATTTT. Its protein is CASSQDGQGLSSGNTIYF.

The rearrangement joins TRBV9 to TRBJ1-4; tentative D call: TRBD1 (5 bases). The CDR3 has 16 amino acids. Trimming removed 4 bases at V and 0 bases at J, with 13 bases between. Germline CDR1 SGDLS, CDR2 YYNGEE. CDR3 residues: CASSLTGGSTNEKLFF. The CDR3, as DNA: TGTGCCAGCAGCCTTACCGGGGGGTCAACTAATGAAAAACTGTTTTTT.

The gene calls are TRBV27 and TRBJ2-2; weak D call: TRBD1 (7 bases). With 2 bases removed from V and 3 bases from J, the gap between germline ends came to 10 bases. CDR3 length: 15 residues. Germline V gene sequence: CDR1 MNHEY, CDR2 SMNVEV (reference sequence). CDR3 residues: CASSLARGDTGELFF. As DNA, the CDR3 is TGTGCCAGCAGTTTAGCCAGGGGGGACACCGGGGAGCTGTTTTTT.

V gene TRBV6-5 combines with J gene TRBJ1-1; D may be TRBD1 (5 bases). This CDR3 contains 14 residues. Germline loops: CDR1 MNHEY, CDR2 SVGAGI. Trimming pared 6 bases from V and 6 bases from J, leaving 17 bases between. CDR3 sequence reads: CASRIQTVSSEAFF. Here the CDR3 DNA reads TGTGCCAGCAGAATCCAGACAGTCTCGTCTGAAGCTTTCTTT.

This clone was found a few times. This chain connects TRBV5-5 to TRBJ1-1; 12 positions match TRBD1. The V segment lost 4 bases and the J segment 5 bases; nucleotides outside the gene matches: 6. The germline gives CDR1 SGHKS, CDR2 YYEKEE (reference sequence). The CDR3 is made up of 15 amino acids. The CDR3 here is CASSLPGQGATEAFF. DNA for the CDR3: TGTGCCAGCAGCCTCCCGGGACAGGGGGCGACTGAAGCTTTCTTT. The whole variable domain, filled in from reference TRBV5-5 and TRBJ1-1, reads DAGVTQSPTHLIKTRGQQVTLRCSPISGHKSVSWYQQVLGQGPQFIFQYYEKEERGRGNFPDRFSARQFPNYSSELNVNALLLGDSALYLCASSLPGQGATEAFFGQGTRLTVV.

This clone was observed a few times. The CDR3: CAISAAGFDGTDTQYF. Written as DNA, the CDR3 is TGTGCCATCAGTGCGGCAGGGTTTGATGGCACAGATACGCAGTATTTT. This chain uses TRBV10-3 with TRBJ2-3; tentatively, D is TRBD1 (5 bases). Germline V gene data show CDR1 as ENHRY and CDR2 as SYGVKD. The ends were cut back, 4 bases at V and 1 base at J, with 15 bases in the middle. The CDR3 runs 16 residues.

This chain uses TRBV9 with TRBJ2-3; TRBD2 is a possible D gene (6 bases). The CDR3 has 14 residues. Germline V CDR1 and CDR2: SGDLS, YYNGEE. V shed 0 bases and J shed 6 bases, with 11 bases lying between them. The CDR3 sequence: CASSVGLAWDTQYF. CDR3 in DNA: TGTGCCAGCAGCGTAGGGCTAGCGTGGGATACGCAGTATTTT.

V is TRBV19 and J is TRBJ1-2; D uncertain. This CDR3 contains 12 residues. Germline-derived CDR1 and CDR2 are LNHDA and SQIVND (reference sequence). V was cut by 5 bases and J by 2 bases, with 6 bases left in between. This chain's CDR3 is CASSLANYGYTF. Written as DNA, the CDR3 is TGTGCCAGTAGTCTGGCCAACTATGGCTACACCTTC.

This chain connects TRBV9 to TRBJ1-4; no clear D gene. V shed 4 bases and J shed 4 bases, with 11 bases lying between them. Germline CDR1 reads SGDLS; CDR2 reads YYNGEE. The CDR3 contains 14 residues. CDR3 in DNA: TGTGCCAGCAGCCCCCGAGAGGGTAATGAAAAACTGTTTTTT. It translates to CASSPREGNEKLFF.

The chain couples TRBV6-1 to TRBJ1-3, with 7 bases lining up with TRBD1. This CDR3 has 17 residues. With V trimmed by 3 bases and J by 4 bases, 12 bases remained unmatched. CDR1 is MNHNS, CDR2 SASEGT, per germline. The CDR3 loop is CASSEGPPGTAGNTIYF. The CDR3 DNA sequence: TGTGCCAGCAGTGAGGGACCTCCCGGGACAGCCGGAAACACCATATATTTT.

This chain links TRBV27 with TRBJ1-4; D is unresolved. CDR3 length equals 15 residues. Germline V lookup: CDR1 MNHEY, CDR2 SMNVEV (reference sequence). Trimming left V 2 bases short and J 0 bases short, with 7 bases between. The chain's CDR3 is CASSLRGATNEKLFF. The CDR3 nucleotides read TGTGCCAGCAGTTTACGGGGTGCAACTAATGAAAAACTGTTTTTT.

The rearrangement joins TRBV21-1 to TRBJ2-7; the table's D gene call, TRBD2, was not cross checked with the DNA. TRBV21-1 is recorded as a pseudogene. This CDR3 contains 14 residues. CDR3 coding DNA: TGTGCCAGCAGCAAAGAGACTAGCGGTTACGAGCAGTACTTC. This sequence encodes CASSKETSGYEQYF.

The chain uses TRBV4-1 and TRBJ2-5, with TRBD1 as a possible D gene (6 bases). CDR1 MGHRA and CDR2 YSYEKL come from the germline V gene. The CDR3 loop spans 14 amino acids. Trimming took 4 bases from V and 5 from J, leaving 14 bases between them. CDR3 nucleotide sequence: TGCGCCAGCAGCCCTGGAGGTAGGGGGGAGACCCAGTACTTC. It yields the protein CASSPGGRGETQYF.